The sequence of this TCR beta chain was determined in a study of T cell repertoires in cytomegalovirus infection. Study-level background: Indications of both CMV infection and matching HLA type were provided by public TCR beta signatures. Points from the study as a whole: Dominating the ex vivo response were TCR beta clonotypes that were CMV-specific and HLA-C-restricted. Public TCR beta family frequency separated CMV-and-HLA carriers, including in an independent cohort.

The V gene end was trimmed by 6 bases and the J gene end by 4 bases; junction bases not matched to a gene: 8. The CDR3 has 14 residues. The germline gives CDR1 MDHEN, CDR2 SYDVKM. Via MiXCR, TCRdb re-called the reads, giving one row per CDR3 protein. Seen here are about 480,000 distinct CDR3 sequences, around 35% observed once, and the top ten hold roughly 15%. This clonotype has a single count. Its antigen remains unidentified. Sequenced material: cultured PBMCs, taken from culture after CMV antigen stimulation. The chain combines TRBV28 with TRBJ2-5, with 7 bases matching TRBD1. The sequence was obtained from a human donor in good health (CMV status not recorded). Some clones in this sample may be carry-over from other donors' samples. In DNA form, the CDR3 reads TGTGCCAGCAGCCCGGGACAGAACTCAGAGACCCAGTACTTC. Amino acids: CASSPGQNSETQYF.